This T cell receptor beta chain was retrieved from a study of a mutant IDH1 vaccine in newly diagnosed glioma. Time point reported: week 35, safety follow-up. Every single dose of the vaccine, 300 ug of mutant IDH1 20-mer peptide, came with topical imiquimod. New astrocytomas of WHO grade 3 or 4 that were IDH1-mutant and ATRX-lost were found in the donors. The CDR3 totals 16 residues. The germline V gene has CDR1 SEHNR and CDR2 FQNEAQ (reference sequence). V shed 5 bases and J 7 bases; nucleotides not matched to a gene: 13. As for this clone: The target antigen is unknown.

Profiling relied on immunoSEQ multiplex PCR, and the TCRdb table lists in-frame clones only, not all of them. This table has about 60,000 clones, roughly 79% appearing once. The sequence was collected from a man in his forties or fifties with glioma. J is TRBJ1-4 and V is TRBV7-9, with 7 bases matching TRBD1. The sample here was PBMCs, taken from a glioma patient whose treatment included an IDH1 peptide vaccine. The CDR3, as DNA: TGTGCCAGCAGCGCCAGGACAGGATTGCTTAGTGAAAAACTGTTTTTT. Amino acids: CASSARTGLLSEKLFF.